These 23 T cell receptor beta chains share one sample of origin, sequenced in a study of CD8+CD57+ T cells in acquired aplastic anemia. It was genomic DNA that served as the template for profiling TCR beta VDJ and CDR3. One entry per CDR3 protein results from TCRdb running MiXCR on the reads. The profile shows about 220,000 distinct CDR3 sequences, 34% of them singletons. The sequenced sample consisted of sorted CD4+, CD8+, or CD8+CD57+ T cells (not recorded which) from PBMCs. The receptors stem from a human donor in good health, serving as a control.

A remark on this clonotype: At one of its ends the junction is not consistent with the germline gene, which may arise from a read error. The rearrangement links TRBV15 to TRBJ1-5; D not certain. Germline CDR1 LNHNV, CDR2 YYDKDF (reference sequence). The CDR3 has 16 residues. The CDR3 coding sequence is TGTGCCGCCAGCAGTGAAATTCTAAGCGGGAATCAGCCCCAGCATTTT. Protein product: CAASSEILSGNQPQHF.

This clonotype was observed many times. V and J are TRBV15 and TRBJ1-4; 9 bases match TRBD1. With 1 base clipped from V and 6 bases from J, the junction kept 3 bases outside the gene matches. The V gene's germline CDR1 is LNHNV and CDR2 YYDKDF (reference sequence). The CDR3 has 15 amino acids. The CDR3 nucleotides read TGTGCCACCAGCAGAGCGGGACAGGGATATGAAAAACTGTTTTTT. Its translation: CATSRAGQGYEKLFF.

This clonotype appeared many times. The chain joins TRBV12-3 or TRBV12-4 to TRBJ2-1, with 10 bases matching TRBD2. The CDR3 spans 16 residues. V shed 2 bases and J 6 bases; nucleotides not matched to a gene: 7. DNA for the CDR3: TGTGCCAGCAGTTTAAGCGGGAGGGCCCAAAGCAATGAGCAGTTCTTC. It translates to CASSLSGRAQSNEQFF.

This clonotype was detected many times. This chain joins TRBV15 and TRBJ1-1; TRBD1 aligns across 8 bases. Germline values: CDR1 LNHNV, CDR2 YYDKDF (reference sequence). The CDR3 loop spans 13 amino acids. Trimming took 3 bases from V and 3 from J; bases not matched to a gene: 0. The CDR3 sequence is CATSRTGDTEAFF. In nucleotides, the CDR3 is TGTGCCACCAGCAGGACAGGGGACACTGAAGCTTTCTTT.

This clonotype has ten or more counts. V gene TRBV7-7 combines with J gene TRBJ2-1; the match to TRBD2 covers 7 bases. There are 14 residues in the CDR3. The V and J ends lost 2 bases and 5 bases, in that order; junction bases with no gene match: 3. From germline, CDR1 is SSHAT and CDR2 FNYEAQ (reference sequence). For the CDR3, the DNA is TGTGCCAGCAGCTTATCGGGACTAAACAATGAGCAGTTCTTC. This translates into CASSLSGLNNEQFF.

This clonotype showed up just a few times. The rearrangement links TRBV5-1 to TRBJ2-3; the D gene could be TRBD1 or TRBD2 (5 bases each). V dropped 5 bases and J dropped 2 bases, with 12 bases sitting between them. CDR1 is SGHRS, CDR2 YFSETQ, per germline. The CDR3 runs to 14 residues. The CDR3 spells CASRPGPITDTQYF. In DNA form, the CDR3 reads TGCGCCAGCAGGCCGGGACCCATCACAGATACGCAGTATTTT.

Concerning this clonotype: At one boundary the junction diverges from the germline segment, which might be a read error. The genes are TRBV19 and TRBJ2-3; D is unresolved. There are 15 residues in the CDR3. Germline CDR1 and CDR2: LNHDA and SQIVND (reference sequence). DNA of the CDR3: TGTGCCAGTGGGCCGCACGACTTATCCACAGTTACGCAGTATTTT. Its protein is CASGPHDLSTVTQYF. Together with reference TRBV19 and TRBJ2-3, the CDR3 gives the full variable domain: DGGITQSPKYLFRKEGQNVTLSCEQNLNHDAMYWYRQDPGQGLRLIYYSQIVNDFQKGDIAEGYSVSREKKESFPLTVTSAQKNPTAFYLCASGPHDLSTVTQYFGPGTRLTVL.

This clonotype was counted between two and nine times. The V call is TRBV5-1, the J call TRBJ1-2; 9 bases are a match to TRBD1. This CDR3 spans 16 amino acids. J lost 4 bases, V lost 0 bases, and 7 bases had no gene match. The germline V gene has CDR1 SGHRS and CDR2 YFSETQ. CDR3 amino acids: CASSLETGGAGYGYTF. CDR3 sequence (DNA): TGCGCCAGCAGCTTGGAAACAGGGGGCGCAGGCTATGGCTACACCTTC.

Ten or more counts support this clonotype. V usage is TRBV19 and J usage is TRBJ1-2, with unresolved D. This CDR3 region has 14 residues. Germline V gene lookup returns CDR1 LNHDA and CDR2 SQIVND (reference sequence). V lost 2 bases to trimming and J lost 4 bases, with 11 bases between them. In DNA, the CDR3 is TGTGCCAGTAGTATAAGCGTGACTAGCTATGGCTACACCTTC. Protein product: CASSISVTSYGYTF.

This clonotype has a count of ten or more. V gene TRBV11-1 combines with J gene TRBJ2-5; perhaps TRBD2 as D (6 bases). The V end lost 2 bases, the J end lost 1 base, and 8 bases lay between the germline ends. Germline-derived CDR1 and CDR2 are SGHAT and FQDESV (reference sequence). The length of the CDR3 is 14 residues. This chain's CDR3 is CASSLNGGQETQYF. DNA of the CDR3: TGTGCCAGCAGCTTAAACGGGGGCCAAGAGACCCAGTACTTC.

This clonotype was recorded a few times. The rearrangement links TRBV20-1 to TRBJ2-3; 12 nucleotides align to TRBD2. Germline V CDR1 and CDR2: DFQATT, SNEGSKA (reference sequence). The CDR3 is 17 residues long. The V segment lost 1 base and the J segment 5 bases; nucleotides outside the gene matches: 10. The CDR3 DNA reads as TGCAGTGCTAGAGTCCCTCCTAGCGGGGGGGCCCAAGATACGCAGTATTTT. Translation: CSARVPPSGGAQDTQYF.

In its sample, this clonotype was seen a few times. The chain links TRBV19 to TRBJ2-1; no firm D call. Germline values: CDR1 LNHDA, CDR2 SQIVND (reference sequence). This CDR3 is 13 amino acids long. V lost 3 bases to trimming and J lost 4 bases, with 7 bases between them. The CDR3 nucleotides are TGTGCCAGTAGTATCTCCCGTTACAATGAGCAGTTCTTC. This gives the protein CASSISRYNEQFF. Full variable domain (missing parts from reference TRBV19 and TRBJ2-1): DGGITQSPKYLFRKEGQNVTLSCEQNLNHDAMYWYRQDPGQGLRLIYYSQIVNDFQKGDIAEGYSVSREKKESFPLTVTSAQKNPTAFYLCASSISRYNEQFFGPGTRLTVL.

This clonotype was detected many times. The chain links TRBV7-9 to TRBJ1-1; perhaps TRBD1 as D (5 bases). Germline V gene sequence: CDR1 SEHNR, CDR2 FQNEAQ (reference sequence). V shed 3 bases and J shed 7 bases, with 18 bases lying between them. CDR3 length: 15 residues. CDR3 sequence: CASSLRLGQGFEAFF. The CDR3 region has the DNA TGTGCCAGCAGCTTGCGTCTGGGGCAGGGATTTGAAGCTTTCTTT.

This CDR3 is CATSETQGAPNTEAFF. The CDR3 nucleotides read TGTGCCACCAGCGAGACACAGGGGGCACCGAACACTGAAGCTTTCTTT. The chain joins TRBV15 to TRBJ1-1; 9 bases line up with TRBD1. Germline loops: CDR1 LNHNV, CDR2 YYDKDF (reference sequence). J gave up 1 base and V 5 bases, and 8 bases lay outside the gene matches. The CDR3 runs to 16 residues.

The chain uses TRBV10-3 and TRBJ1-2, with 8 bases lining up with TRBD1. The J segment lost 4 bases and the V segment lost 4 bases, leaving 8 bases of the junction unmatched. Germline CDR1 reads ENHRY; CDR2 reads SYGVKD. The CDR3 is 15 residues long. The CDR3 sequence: CAISASATGVYGYTF. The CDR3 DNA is TGTGCCATCAGTGCGTCCGCGACAGGGGTCTATGGCTACACCTTC.

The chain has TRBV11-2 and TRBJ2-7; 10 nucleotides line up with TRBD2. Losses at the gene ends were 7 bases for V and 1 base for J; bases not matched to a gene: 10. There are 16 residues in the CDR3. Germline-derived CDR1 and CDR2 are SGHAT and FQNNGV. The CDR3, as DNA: TGTGCCAGCACCTCACCCGGGACTAGCGTTTCCTACGAGCAGTACTTC. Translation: CASTSPGTSVSYEQYF.

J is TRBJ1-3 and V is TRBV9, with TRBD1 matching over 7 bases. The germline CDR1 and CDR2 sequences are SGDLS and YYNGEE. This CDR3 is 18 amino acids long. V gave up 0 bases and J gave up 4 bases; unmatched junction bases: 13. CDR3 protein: CASSVEGEGGHPGNTIYF. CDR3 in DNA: TGTGCCAGCAGCGTAGAAGGCGAAGGGGGCCACCCGGGAAACACCATATATTTT.

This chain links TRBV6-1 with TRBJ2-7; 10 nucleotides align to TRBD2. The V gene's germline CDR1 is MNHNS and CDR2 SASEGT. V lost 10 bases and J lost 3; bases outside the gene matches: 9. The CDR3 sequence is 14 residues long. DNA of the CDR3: TGTGCCATACAGGCGGGACTAGCGTTCTACGAGCAGTACTTC. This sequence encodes CAIQAGLAFYEQYF.

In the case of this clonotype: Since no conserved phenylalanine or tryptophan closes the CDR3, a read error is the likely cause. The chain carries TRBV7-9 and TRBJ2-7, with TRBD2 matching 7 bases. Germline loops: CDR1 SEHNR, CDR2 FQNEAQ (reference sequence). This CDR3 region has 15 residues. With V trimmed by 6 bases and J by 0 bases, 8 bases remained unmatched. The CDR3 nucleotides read TGTGCCAGCAGGGGGGAGGGGATGAGCTCCTACGAGCAGTACCTC. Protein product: CASRGEGMSSYEQYL.

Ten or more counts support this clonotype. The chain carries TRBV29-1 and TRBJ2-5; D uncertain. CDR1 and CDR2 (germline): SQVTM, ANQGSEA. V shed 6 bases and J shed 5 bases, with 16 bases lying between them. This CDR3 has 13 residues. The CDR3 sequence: CSVVPASWETQYF. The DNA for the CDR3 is TGCAGCGTGGTCCCAGCGTCGTGGGAGACCCAGTACTTC.

This CDR3 reads CAISERREFYEQYF. In DNA, the CDR3 is TGTGCCATCAGTGAACGCAGGGAATTCTACGAGCAGTACTTC. V gene TRBV10-3 combines with J gene TRBJ2-7; perhaps TRBD1 as D (5 bases). This CDR3 has 14 amino acids. CDR1 is ENHRY, CDR2 SYGVKD, per germline. V was pared by 3 bases and J by 3 bases, with 12 bases between.

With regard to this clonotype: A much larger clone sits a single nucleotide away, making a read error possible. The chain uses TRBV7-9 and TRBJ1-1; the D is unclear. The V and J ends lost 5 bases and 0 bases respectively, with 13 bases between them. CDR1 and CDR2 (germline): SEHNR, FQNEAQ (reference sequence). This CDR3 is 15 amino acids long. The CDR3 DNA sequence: TGTGCCAGCAGCGCCACGAGGAGCTTGAACACTGAAGCTTTCTTT. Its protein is CASSATRSLNTEAFF. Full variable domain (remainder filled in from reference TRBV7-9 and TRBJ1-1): DTGVSQNPRHKITKRGQNVTFRCDPISEHNRLYWYRQTLGQGPEFLTYFQNEAQLEKSRLLSDRFSAERPKGSFSTLEIQRTEQGDSAMYLCASSATRSLNTEAFFGQGTRLTVV.

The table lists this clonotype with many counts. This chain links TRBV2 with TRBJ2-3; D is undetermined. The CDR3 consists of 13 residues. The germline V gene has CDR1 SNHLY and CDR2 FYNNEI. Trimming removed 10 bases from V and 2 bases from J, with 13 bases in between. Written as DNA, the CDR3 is TGTGCCAAAAGGACGGCCTACACAGATACGCAGTATTTT. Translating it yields CAKRTAYTDTQYF.